These 3 T cell receptor beta chains originate from one sample sequenced in a study of shared clonotypes between healthy human individuals. Using immunoSEQ multiplex PCR, the repertoire was profiled, and TCRdb retains in-frame clones only, with some absent. The profile shows around 2.5 million clones, under 95% of them singletons. The sequenced sample was naive CD4+ T cells from PBMCs. Subset defined: CD45RA+ positively selected. The receptors were sampled from a man aged 18 to 35 in good health. Some clones in this sample may be carry-over from other donors' samples.

V and J are TRBV2 and TRBJ1-1, with D possibly TRBD1 on 6 matching bases. Germline CDR1 is SNHLY and CDR2 is FYNNEI. V gave up 5 bases and J gave up 1 base, with 11 bases separating them. The CDR3 spans 14 residues. As DNA, the CDR3 is TGTGCCAGCAGTTACGGGGGGCAGAACACTGAAGCTTTCTTT. It specifies CASSYGGQNTEAFF.

The chain carries TRBV20-1 and TRBJ1-5, with 8 positions matching TRBD1. V lost 6 bases and J lost 9; bases outside the gene matches: 4. The CDR3 covers 11 residues. The germline V gene encodes CDR1 DFQATT and CDR2 SNEGSKA (reference sequence). CDR3 residues: CSAPDRGPQHF. The CDR3, as DNA: TGCAGTGCACCTGACAGGGGGCCCCAGCATTTT.

The chain is built from TRBV4-2 and TRBJ2-1, with 10 bases matching TRBD2. The germline V gene has CDR1 LGHNA and CDR2 YNFKEQ. The CDR3 extends over 18 amino acids. V dropped 2 bases and J dropped 0; count of bases not matched to a gene: 7. CDR3 sequence (DNA): TGTGCCAGCAGCCAACGTAGACTAGCGGGTAGCTCCTACAATGAGCAGTTCTTC. Its translation: CASSQRRLAGSSYNEQFF.